The present TCR beta chain was sequenced within a study of cytomegalovirus exposure and HLA in healthy donors. The CDR3 totals 15 residues. V gave up 0 bases and J gave up 1 base, with 10 bases separating them. CDR1 and CDR2 (germline): MNHNS, SASEGT. This clone was seen more than once but under ten times. The PCR made use of 60 Vbeta and 13 Jbeta primers. Using immunoSEQ multiplex PCR, the repertoire was profiled, and TCRdb retains in-frame clones only, with some absent. The repertoire includes 90,000 to 120,000 clones, about a tenth of them detected once, and more than 5% sits in the top ten. Sequenced material: PBMCs. The clonotype was recovered from a man aged 35 to 55 in good health and CMV-seropositive. The J gene is TRBJ2-7, the V gene TRBV6-1, with D possibly TRBD2 on 7 matching bases. As DNA, the CDR3 is TGTGCCAGCAGTGAAGCGGGAGGGGGTTCCTACGAGCAGTACTTC. This encodes CASSEAGGGSYEQYF.